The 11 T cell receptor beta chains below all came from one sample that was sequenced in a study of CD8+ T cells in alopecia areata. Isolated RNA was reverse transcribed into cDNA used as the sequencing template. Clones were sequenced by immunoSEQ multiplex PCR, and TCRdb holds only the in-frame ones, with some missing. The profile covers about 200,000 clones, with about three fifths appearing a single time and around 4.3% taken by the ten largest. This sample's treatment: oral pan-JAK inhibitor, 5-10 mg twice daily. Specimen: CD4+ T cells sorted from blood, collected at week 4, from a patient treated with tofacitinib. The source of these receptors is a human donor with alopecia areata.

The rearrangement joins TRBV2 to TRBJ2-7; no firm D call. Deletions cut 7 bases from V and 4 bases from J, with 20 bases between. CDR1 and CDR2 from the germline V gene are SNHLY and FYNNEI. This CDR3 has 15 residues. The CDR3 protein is CASKLEQGPTYEQYF. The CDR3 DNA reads TGTGCCAGCAAGCTGGAACAAGGCCCAACTTACGAGCAGTACTTC.

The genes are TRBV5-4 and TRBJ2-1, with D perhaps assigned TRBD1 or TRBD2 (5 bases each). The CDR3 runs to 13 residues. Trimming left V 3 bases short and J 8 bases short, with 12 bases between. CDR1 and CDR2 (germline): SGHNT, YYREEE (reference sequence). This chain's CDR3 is CASSWERGDEQFF. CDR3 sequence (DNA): TGTGCCAGCAGCTGGGAACGGGGCGATGAGCAGTTCTTC.

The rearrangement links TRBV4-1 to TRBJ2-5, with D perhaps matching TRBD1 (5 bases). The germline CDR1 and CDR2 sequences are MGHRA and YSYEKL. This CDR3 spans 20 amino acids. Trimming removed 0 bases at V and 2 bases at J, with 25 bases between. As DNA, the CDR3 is TGCGCCAGCAGCCAAGATACCGGGCAGGGAAGACCGATGGGGCAAGAGACCCAGTACTTC. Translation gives CASSQDTGQGRPMGQETQYF.

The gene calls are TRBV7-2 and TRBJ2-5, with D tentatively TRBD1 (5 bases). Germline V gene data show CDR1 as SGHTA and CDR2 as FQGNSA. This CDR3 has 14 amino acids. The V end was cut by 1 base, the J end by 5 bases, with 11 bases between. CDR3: CASSLGSGMETQYF. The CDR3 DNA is TGTGCCAGCAGCTTAGGATCAGGGATGGAGACCCAGTACTTC.

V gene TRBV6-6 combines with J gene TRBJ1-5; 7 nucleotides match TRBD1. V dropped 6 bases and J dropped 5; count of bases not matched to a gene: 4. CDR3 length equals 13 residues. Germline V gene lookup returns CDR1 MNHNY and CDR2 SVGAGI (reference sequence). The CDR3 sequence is CASRTGLDQPQHF. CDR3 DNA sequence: TGTGCCAGCAGGACAGGGTTGGATCAGCCCCAGCATTTT.

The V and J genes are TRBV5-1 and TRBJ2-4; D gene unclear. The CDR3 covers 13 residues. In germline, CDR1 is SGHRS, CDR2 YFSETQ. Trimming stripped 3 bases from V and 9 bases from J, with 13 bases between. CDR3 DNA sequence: TGCGCCAGCAGCTCAACGTACCTGAGCATTCAGTACTTC. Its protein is CASSSTYLSIQYF.

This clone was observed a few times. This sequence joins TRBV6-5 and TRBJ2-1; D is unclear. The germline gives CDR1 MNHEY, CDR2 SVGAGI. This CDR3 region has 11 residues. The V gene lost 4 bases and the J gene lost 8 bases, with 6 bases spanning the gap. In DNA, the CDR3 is TGTGCCAGCAGTTCGCACTATGAGCAGTTCTTC. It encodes CASSSHYEQFF.

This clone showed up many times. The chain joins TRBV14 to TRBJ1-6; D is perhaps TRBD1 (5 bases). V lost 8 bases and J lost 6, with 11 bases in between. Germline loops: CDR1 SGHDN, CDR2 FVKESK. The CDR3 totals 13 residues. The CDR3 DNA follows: TGTGCCAGCCAGGGATTTGGTAATTCACCCCTCCACTTT. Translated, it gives CASQGFGNSPLHF.

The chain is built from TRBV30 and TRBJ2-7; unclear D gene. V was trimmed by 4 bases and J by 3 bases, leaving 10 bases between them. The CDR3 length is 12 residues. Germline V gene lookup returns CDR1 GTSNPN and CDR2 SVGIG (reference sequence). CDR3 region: CAWKGILYEQYF. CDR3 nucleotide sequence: TGTGCCTGGAAAGGGATCCTCTACGAGCAGTACTTC.

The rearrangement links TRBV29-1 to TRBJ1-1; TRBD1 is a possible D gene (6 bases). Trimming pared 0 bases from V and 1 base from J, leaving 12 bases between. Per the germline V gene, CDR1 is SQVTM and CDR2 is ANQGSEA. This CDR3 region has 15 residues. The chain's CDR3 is CSVEDRGLANTEAFF. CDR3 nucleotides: TGCAGCGTTGAAGACAGGGGCCTCGCGAACACTGAAGCTTTCTTT.

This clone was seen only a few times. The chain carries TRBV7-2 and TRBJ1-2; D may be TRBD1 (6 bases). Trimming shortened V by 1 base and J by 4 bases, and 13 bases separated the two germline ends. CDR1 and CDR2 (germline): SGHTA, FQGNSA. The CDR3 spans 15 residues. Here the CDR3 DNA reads TGTGCCAGCAGCTTAGATCAGGGGCTTTTCTATGGCTACACCTTC. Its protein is CASSLDQGLFYGYTF.